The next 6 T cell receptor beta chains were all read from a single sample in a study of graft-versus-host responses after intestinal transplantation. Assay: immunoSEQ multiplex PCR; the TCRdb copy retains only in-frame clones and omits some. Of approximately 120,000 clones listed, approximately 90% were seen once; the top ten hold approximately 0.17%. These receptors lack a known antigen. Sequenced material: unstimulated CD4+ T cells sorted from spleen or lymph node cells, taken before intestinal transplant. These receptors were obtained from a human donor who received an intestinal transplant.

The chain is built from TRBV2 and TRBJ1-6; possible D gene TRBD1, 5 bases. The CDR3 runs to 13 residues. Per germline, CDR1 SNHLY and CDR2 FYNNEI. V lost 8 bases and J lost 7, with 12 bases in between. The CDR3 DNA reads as TGTGCCAGCCTCAGGGAGGTCAATTCACCCCTCCACTTT. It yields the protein CASLREVNSPLHF.

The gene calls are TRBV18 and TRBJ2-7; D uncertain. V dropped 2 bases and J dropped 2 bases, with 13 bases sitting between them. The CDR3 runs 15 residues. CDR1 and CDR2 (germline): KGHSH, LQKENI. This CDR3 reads CASSPGNQATYEQYF. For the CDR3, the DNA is TGTGCCAGCTCACCAGGGAACCAGGCCACCTACGAGCAGTACTTC.

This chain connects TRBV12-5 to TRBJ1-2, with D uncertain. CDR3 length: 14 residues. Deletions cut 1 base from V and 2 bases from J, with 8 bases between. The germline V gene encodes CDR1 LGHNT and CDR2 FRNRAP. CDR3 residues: CASGLGALNYGYTF. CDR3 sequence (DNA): TGTGCTAGTGGTTTGGGAGCCCTAAACTATGGCTACACCTTC.

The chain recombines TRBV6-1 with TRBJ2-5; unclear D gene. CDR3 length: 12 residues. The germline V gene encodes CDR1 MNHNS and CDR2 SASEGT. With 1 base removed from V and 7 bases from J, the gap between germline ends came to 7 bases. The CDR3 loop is CASSEGPGTQYF. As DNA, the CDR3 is TGTGCCAGCAGTGAAGGCCCGGGGACCCAGTACTTC.

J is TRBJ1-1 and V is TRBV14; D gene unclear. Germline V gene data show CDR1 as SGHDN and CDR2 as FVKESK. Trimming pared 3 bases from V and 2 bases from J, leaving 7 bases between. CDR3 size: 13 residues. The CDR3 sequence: CASSQTPNTEAFF. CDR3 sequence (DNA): TGTGCCAGCAGCCAGACGCCAAACACTGAAGCTTTCTTT.

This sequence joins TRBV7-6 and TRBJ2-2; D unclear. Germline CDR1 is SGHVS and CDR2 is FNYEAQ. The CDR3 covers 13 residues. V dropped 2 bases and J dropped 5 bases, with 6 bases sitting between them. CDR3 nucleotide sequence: TGTGCCAGCAGCTTAACCCAAACCGGGGAGCTGTTTTTT. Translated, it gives CASSLTQTGELFF.